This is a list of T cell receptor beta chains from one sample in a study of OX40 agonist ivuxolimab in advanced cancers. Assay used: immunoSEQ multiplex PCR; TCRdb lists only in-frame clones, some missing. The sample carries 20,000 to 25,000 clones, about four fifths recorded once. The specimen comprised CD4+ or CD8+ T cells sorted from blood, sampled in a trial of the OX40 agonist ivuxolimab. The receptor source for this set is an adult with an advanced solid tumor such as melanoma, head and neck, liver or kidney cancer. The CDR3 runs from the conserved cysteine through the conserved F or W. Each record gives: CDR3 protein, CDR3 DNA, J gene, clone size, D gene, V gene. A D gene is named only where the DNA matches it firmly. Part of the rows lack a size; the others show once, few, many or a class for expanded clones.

CDR3: CASSGSTSYEQYF
DNA: TGTGCCAGCAGCGGGAGTACCTCCTACGAGCAGTACTTC
J: TRBJ2-7
size: -
D: -
V: TRBV21-1

CDR3: CASSPGISNTGELFF
DNA: TGTGCCAGCAGCCCCGGGATCTCCAACACCGGGGAGCTGTTTTTT
J: TRBJ2-2
size: -
D: -
V: TRBV11-2

CDR3: CASSPGTGLPGELFF
DNA: TGTGCTAGCAGCCCAGGGACAGGGCTTCCCGGGGAGCTGTTTTTT
J: TRBJ2-2
size: -
D: TRBD1
V: TRBV7-7

CDR3: CASSLEYEQYF
DNA: TGTGCCAGCAGCTTAGAGTACGAGCAGTACTTC
J: TRBJ2-7
size: few
D: -
V: TRBV11-2

CDR3: CASSVEGGTQYF
DNA: TGTGCCAGCAGCGTAGAGGGAGGGACCCAGTACTTC
J: TRBJ2-5
size: -
D: -
V: TRBV9

CDR3: CASRATSGVIDEQFF
DNA: TGCGCCAGCAGGGCAACTAGCGGGGTTATAGATGAGCAGTTCTTC
J: TRBJ2-1
size: -
D: TRBD2
V: TRBV4-1

CDR3: CASIDRAGGSDTQYF
DNA: TGTGCCAGCATCGACAGGGCGGGTGGCTCAGATACGCAGTATTTT
J: TRBJ2-3
size: few
D: TRBD1
V: TRBV25-1

CDR3: CASSPYTRLDEQYF
DNA: TGCGCCAGCAGCCCCTACACCAGGCTTGACGAGCAGTACTTC
J: TRBJ2-7
size: -
D: -
V: TRBV5-1

CDR3: CASSQGPGEQFF
DNA: TGCGCCAGCAGCCAGGGGCCCGGCGAGCAGTTCTTC
J: TRBJ2-1
size: -
D: -
V: TRBV5-1

CDR3: CASSFQRGPTDTQYF
DNA: TGTGCCAGCAGCTTTCAGCGGGGGCCCACAGATACGCAGTATTTT
J: TRBJ2-3
size: -
D: TRBD2
V: TRBV7-3

CDR3: CASSEAGTSGREAEQFF
DNA: TGTGCCAGCAGTGAAGCCGGGACTAGCGGGAGGGAGGCTGAGCAGTTCTTC
J: TRBJ2-1
size: -
D: TRBD2
V: TRBV6-1

CDR3: CASSVGTGDYEQYF
DNA: TGTGCCAGCAGCGTCGGGACAGGGGACTACGAGCAGTACTTC
J: TRBJ2-7
size: -
D: TRBD1
V: TRBV9

CDR3: CASSEGVRETQYF
DNA: TGTGCCAGCAGTGAAGGGGTGCGGGAGACCCAGTACTTC
J: TRBJ2-5
size: -
D: -
V: TRBV7-9

CDR3: CASSLVEADTQYF
DNA: TGTGCCAGCAGCTTAGTAGAGGCAGATACGCAGTATTTT
J: TRBJ2-3
size: -
D: -
V: TRBV7-8

CDR3: CASSSFPKSGDTNTGELFF
DNA: TGTGCCAGCAGCTCCTTCCCGAAATCGGGGGACACCAACACCGGGGAGCTGTTTTTT
J: TRBJ2-2
size: -
D: -
V: TRBV5-4

CDR3: CASSYREGLAGPYEQYF
DNA: TGTGCCAGCAGTTATAGGGAGGGACTAGCGGGACCCTACGAGCAGTACTTC
J: TRBJ2-7
size: once
D: TRBD2
V: TRBV6-9

CDR3: CASSLSRNTGELFF
DNA: TGTGCCAGCAGTTTAAGCAGGAACACCGGGGAGCTGTTTTTT
J: TRBJ2-2
size: -
D: -
V: TRBV28

CDR3: CASMEGSAGSQHF
DNA: TGTGCCAGTATGGAAGGGTCAGCCGGGTCCCAGCATTTT
J: TRBJ1-5
size: few
D: -
V: TRBV19

CDR3: CASSYSSGDTQYF
DNA: TGTGCCAGCAGTTACTCCTCGGGGGATACGCAGTATTTT
J: TRBJ2-3
size: -
D: -
V: TRBV5-6

CDR3: CAMSLGTAYEQYF
DNA: TGTGCCATGTCCCTAGGGACAGCCTACGAGCAGTACTTC
J: TRBJ2-7
size: few
D: TRBD1
V: TRBV10-3

CDR3: CASSPRAGGIREDTQYF
DNA: TGTGCCAGCAGCCCACGAGCGGGAGGGATTCGTGAAGATACGCAGTATTTT
J: TRBJ2-3
size: -
D: TRBD2
V: TRBV11-1

CDR3: CASHSAGAFTEAFF
DNA: TGCGCCAGCCATTCTGCGGGGGCTTTCACTGAAGCTTTCTTT
J: TRBJ1-1
size: large
D: -
V: TRBV5-1

CDR3: CASSASGWSEQYF
DNA: TGTGCCAGTAGTGCCTCGGGGTGGTCCGAGCAGTACTTC
J: TRBJ2-7
size: -
D: -
V: TRBV19

CDR3: CASSIYRGRNEKLFF
DNA: TGTGCCAGTAGTATCTACAGGGGGCGCAATGAAAAACTGTTTTTT
J: TRBJ1-4
size: once
D: TRBD1
V: TRBV19

CDR3: CASSQSDSGSSAQYF
DNA: TGTGCCAGCAGCCAATCTGATAGCGGCTCCTCGGCCCAGTACTTC
J: TRBJ2-5
size: -
D: -
V: TRBV14

CDR3: CASSLTSTPQETQYF
DNA: TGTGCCAGCAGCTTAACCAGCACTCCACAAGAGACCCAGTACTTC
J: TRBJ2-5
size: -
D: -
V: TRBV7-9

CDR3: CASSDGGPGEQYF
DNA: TGTGCCAGCAGTGACGGGGGGCCGGGCGAGCAGTACTTC
J: TRBJ2-7
size: once
D: -
V: TRBV6-6

CDR3: CASSHQETQYF
DNA: TGTGCCAGCAGCCACCAAGAGACCCAGTACTTC
J: TRBJ2-5
size: -
D: -
V: TRBV11-2

CDR3: CASGLVPLNTEAFF
DNA: TGTGCTAGTGGTTTGGTACCACTCAACACTGAAGCTTTCTTT
J: TRBJ1-1
size: -
D: -
V: TRBV12-5

CDR3: CASSQEGRVGGDEQFF
DNA: TGCGCCAGCAGCCAAGAGGGGAGAGTAGGGGGTGATGAGCAGTTCTTC
J: TRBJ2-1
size: once
D: -
V: TRBV4-1

CDR3: CASSEAGGRVSSYNEQFF
DNA: TGTGCCAGCAGTGAGGCGGGAGGACGAGTAAGCTCCTACAATGAGCAGTTCTTC
J: TRBJ2-1
size: -
D: TRBD2
V: TRBV25-1

CDR3: CASRDSSFYEQYF
DNA: TGTGCCAGCAGGGACTCGAGCTTCTACGAGCAGTACTTC
J: TRBJ2-7
size: -
D: -
V: TRBV14

CDR3: CASSPRQGGDTGELFF
DNA: TGTGCCAGCAGCCCGCGACAGGGGGGGGACACCGGGGAGCTGTTTTTT
J: TRBJ2-2
size: -
D: TRBD1
V: TRBV7-8

CDR3: CASSERLTLAKNIQYF
DNA: TGTGCCAGCAGTGAACGGCTCACCCTAGCCAAAAACATTCAGTACTTC
J: TRBJ2-4
size: -
D: -
V: TRBV2

CDR3: CASSPERGQDHQETQYF
DNA: TGTGCCAGCAGCCCCGAAAGGGGACAGGACCACCAAGAGACCCAGTACTTC
J: TRBJ2-5
size: -
D: TRBD1
V: TRBV28